The 22 T cell receptor beta chains below come from one sample, sequenced in a study of blood T cells in healthy people across ages. Sample-barcoded 5' priming and a J-beta primer mix drove a second PCR of 7 to 11 cycles. MiXCR, applied by TCRdb to the 5' RACE reads, yields one record per CDR3 protein. Among 1.5 million or so distinct CDR3 sequences listed, approximately 42% were seen once. The sequencing input was blood. The receptors come from a woman aged 18-29 years in good health.

Worth noting for this clonotype: An end of the junction differs from the germline gene, which may be a read error. The chain employs TRBV7-2 and TRBJ2-4, with D possibly called TRBD1 or TRBD2 (5 bases each). The CDR3 has 14 residues. Germline V CDR1 and CDR2: SGHTA, FQGNSA. For the CDR3, the DNA is TGTGCCAGCAGCTCAGACGGGGCCAAAGACATTCAGTACTTC. Translation gives CASSSDGAKDIQYF. Full variable domain (rest looked up from reference TRBV7-2 and TRBJ2-4): GAGVSQSPSNKVTEKGKDVELRCDPISGHTALYWYRQSLGQGLEFLIYFQGNSAPDKSGLPSDRFSAERTGGSVSTLTIQRTQQEDSAVYLCASSSDGAKDIQYFGAGTRLSVL.

The gene calls are TRBV24-1 and TRBJ2-5; D not certain. The germline CDR1 and CDR2 sequences are KGHDR and SFDVKD. Trimming took off 3 bases at V and 11 bases at J, with 15 bases between the two ends. The CDR3 sequence is 13 residues long. The CDR3 DNA reads TGTGCCACCAGTGATCCCGGATACAATGAGCAGTACTTC. As protein: CATSDPGYNEQYF.

This clonotype occurred a few times. CDR3 sequence: CASRSPRQLGNQPQHF. In DNA, the CDR3 is TGTGCCAGCAGGAGCCCCCGACAGTTGGGCAATCAGCCCCAGCATTTT. This rearrangement joins TRBV6-2 or TRBV6-3 to TRBJ1-5; a weak D match, TRBD1 (5 bases). This CDR3 region has 16 residues. Looked up from germline, CDR1 is MNHEY and CDR2 is SVGEGT. With 6 bases removed from V and 2 bases from J, the gap between germline ends came to 17 bases.

On this clonotype: Since a much larger clone is just one base distant, this may be a read error. The chain has TRBV12-3 or TRBV12-4 and TRBJ2-1; 7 bases are shared with TRBD2. V shed 1 base and J 6 bases; nucleotides not matched to a gene: 6. There are 15 residues in the CDR3. The CDR3 coding sequence is TGTGCCAGCAGTTTAGGACGAGCGGGACCCAATGAGCAGTTCTTC. Protein sequence: CASSLGRAGPNEQFF.

The J gene is TRBJ2-7, the V gene TRBV28; D not certain. The V gene's germline CDR1 is MDHEN and CDR2 SYDVKM. The CDR3 has 14 amino acids. The V end lost 6 bases, the J end lost 0 bases, and 12 bases lay between the germline ends. The CDR3, as DNA: TGTGCCAGCAGCATAAGACTCCTCTCCTACGAGCAGTACTTC. Protein sequence: CASSIRLLSYEQYF.

This clonotype has just a few counts. The V gene is TRBV13, the J gene TRBJ2-5, with TRBD2 matching 8 bases. V dropped 2 bases and J dropped 2; count of bases not matched to a gene: 7. Looked up from germline, CDR1 is PRHDT and CDR2 is FYEKMQ (reference sequence). The CDR3 has 16 residues. CDR3 sequence (DNA): TGTGCCAGCAGCTTATCGTCGCGGGGGGAACAAGAGACCCAGTACTTC. Amino acid sequence: CASSLSSRGEQETQYF.

The chain joins TRBV25-1 to TRBJ2-1, with D uncertain. The length of the CDR3 is 15 residues. The V end was cut by 4 bases, the J end by 0 bases, with 10 bases between. Germline V gene data show CDR1 as MGHDK and CDR2 as SYGVNS. The chain's CDR3 is CASSGWQVSYNEQFF. The DNA for the CDR3 is TGTGCCAGCAGTGGATGGCAGGTCTCCTACAATGAGCAGTTCTTC.

This clonotype occurred a few times. The V gene is TRBV28, the J gene TRBJ2-1; either TRBD1 or TRBD2 may supply D (5 bases each). The CDR3 extends over 16 amino acids. V was clipped by 8 bases and J by 8 bases, with 25 bases between them. The germline CDR1 and CDR2 sequences are MDHEN and SYDVKM. CDR3 in DNA: TGTGCCAGCTTGGGGGAAGGGACCGGCCCCGTCGATGAGCAGTTCTTC. Protein sequence: CASLGEGTGPVDEQFF.

The V gene is TRBV6-5, the J gene TRBJ2-1; the match to TRBD2 covers 8 bases. Germline V lookup: CDR1 MNHEY, CDR2 SVGAGI. The CDR3 sequence is 15 residues long. The V and J ends lost 6 bases and 7 bases, in that order; junction bases with no gene match: 11. The CDR3 protein is CASSPPRLARNEQFF. DNA of the CDR3: TGTGCCAGCAGCCCCCCCCGACTAGCGAGGAATGAGCAGTTCTTC.

The chain combines TRBV5-6 with TRBJ1-1, with D hard to call. The V and J ends lost 1 base and 2 bases respectively, with 12 bases between them. The CDR3 contains 15 residues. Germline V gene sequence: CDR1 SGHDT, CDR2 YYEEEE. The chain's CDR3 is CASSLSMTINTEAFF. CDR3 nucleotide sequence: TGTGCCAGCAGCTTGTCGATGACAATCAACACTGAAGCTTTCTTT. The whole variable domain, filled in from reference TRBV5-6 and TRBJ1-1, reads DAGVTQSPTHLIKTRGQQVTLRCSPKSGHDTVSWYQQALGQGPQFIFQYYEEEERQRGNFPDRFSGHQFPNYSSELNVNALLLGDSALYLCASSLSMTINTEAFFGQGTRLTVV.

This clonotype has more than one count but fewer than ten. The gene calls are TRBV27 and TRBJ2-5; 11 bases map to TRBD2. The germline V gene has CDR1 MNHEY and CDR2 SMNVEV (reference sequence). The length of the CDR3 is 15 residues. Trimming removed 5 bases from V and 11 bases from J; junction bases left unmatched: 13. CDR3 loop: CASSPGTSGDNEQYF. The DNA for the CDR3 is TGTGCCAGCAGTCCGGGGACTAGCGGAGACAATGAGCAGTACTTC.

The J gene is TRBJ2-6, the V gene TRBV6-2 or TRBV6-3; D unclear. The CDR3 totals 15 residues. Per the germline V gene, CDR1 is MNHEY and CDR2 is SVGEGT. V dropped 2 bases and J dropped 3 bases, with 8 bases sitting between them. The chain's CDR3 is CASSYGRGGANVLTF. DNA for the CDR3: TGTGCCAGCAGTTACGGGCGAGGTGGGGCCAACGTCCTGACTTTC.

V and J are TRBV27 and TRBJ2-3; D perhaps matches TRBD1 (5 bases). The germline V and J ends were trimmed by 5 bases and 10 bases, with 10 bases remaining between them. The CDR3 spans 11 residues. Germline CDR1 is MNHEY and CDR2 is SMNVEV (reference sequence). The DNA of the CDR3 is TGTGCCAGCAGTAGGGGCTTGGCGCAGTATTTT. It encodes CASSRGLAQYF.

This clonotype was recorded a few times. The CDR3 is CASSLTHRGDGTQYF. The CDR3 DNA reads as TGTGCCAGCAGCTTAACCCACCGGGGAGATGGGACGCAGTATTTT. The gene calls are TRBV7-6 and TRBJ2-3; D is possibly TRBD2 (5 bases). V shed 2 bases and J shed 9 bases, with 18 bases lying between them. Germline V CDR1 and CDR2: SGHVS, FNYEAQ. This CDR3 comprises 15 residues.

Remarks on this clonotype: A much larger clone differs by one base, so this may be a read error. The DNA for the CDR3 is TGTGCCGCCGCTATTCCTAGCACAGATACGCAGTATTTT. Residues: CAAAIPSTDTQYF. V usage is TRBV15 and J usage is TRBJ2-3, with unresolved D. Germline CDR1 and CDR2: LNHNV and YYDKDF (reference sequence). V lost 11 bases and J 0 bases, leaving 12 bases between the germline ends. This CDR3 contains 13 residues.

The chain couples TRBV28 to TRBJ2-7; TRBD1 or TRBD2 may be the D gene (7 bases each). With 5 bases removed from V and 4 bases from J, the gap between germline ends came to 21 bases. The length of the CDR3 is 16 residues. CDR1 is MDHEN, CDR2 SYDVKM, per germline. CDR3 sequence: CASSLMGGGAGYEQYF. The CDR3 nucleotides are TGTGCCAGCAGTCTAATGGGAGGGGGCGCAGGATACGAGCAGTACTTC.

The V and J genes are TRBV18 and TRBJ1-2, with 9 bases fitting TRBD1. The germline V gene has CDR1 KGHSH and CDR2 LQKENI. The V gene end was trimmed by 2 bases and the J gene end by 4 bases; junction bases not matched to a gene: 11. The CDR3 loop spans 17 amino acids. CDR3 DNA: TGTGCCAGCTCACCAACCCCACAGGGGGCGCTTGTCTATGGCTACACCTTC. Protein sequence: CASSPTPQGALVYGYTF.

The chain recombines TRBV6-2 or TRBV6-3 with TRBJ2-7; tentative D call: TRBD1 (6 bases). V gave up 5 bases and J gave up 4 bases, with 15 bases separating them. CDR3 length: 14 amino acids. From germline, CDR1 is MNHEY and CDR2 SVGEGT. CDR3 sequence reads: CASSRPGTKYEQYF. The CDR3 DNA reads TGTGCCAGCAGTCGTCCCGGGACAAAATACGAGCAGTACTTC.

This chain uses TRBV6-2 or TRBV6-3 with TRBJ1-2; TRBD1 matches at 8 bases. This CDR3 is built from 15 residues. Germline lookup yields CDR1 MNHEY and CDR2 SVGEGT. The J segment lost 8 bases and the V segment lost 0 bases, leaving 8 bases of the junction unmatched. The CDR3 region has the DNA TGTGCCAGCAGTTACTCCCCGGACAGGGCGGACGGCTACACCTTC. Encoded protein: CASSYSPDRADGYTF.

The chain recombines TRBV6-2 or TRBV6-3 with TRBJ1-4, with 7 bases fitting TRBD1. Germline CDR1 reads MNHEY; CDR2 reads SVGEGT. This CDR3 region has 15 residues. V trimming: 0 bases; J trimming: 5 bases; junction bases outside the gene matches: 3. The chain's CDR3 is CASSYSGQPNEKLFF. In nucleotides, the CDR3 is TGTGCCAGCAGTTACTCGGGACAGCCAAATGAAAAACTGTTTTTT.

With respect to this clonotype: A much larger clone differs from this one at a single base, so this may be a read error. The J gene is TRBJ2-1, the V gene TRBV3-1; TRBD2 agrees at 13 bases. CDR1 and CDR2 (germline): LGHDT, YNNKEL (reference sequence). The CDR3 is 16 amino acids. CDR3 DNA: TGTGCCAGCAGCCAAGATTCGACTAGCGGGGGGCATGAGCAGTTATTC. This sequence encodes CASSQDSTSGGHEQLF.

This chain connects TRBV20-1 to TRBJ2-3, with D unclear. This CDR3 has 12 residues. CDR1 and CDR2 (germline): DFQATT, SNEGSKA (reference sequence). V lost 1 base and J 3 bases, leaving 5 bases between the germline ends. CDR3 coding DNA: TGCAGTGCTAGAGCCAATACAGATACGCAGTATTTT. It specifies CSARANTDTQYF.